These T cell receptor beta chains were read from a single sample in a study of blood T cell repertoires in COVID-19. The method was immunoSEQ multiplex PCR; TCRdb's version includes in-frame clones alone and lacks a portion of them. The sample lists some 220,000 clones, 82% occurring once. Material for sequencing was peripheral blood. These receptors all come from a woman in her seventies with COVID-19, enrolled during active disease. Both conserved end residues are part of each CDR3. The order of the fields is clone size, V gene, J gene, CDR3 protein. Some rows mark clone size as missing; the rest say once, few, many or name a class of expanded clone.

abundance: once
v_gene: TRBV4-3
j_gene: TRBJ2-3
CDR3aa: CASSQDWTGGGGGARDTQYF

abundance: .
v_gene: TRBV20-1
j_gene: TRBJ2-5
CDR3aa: CSAGQQETQYF

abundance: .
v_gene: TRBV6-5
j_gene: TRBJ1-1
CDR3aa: CASIVTRLITEAFF

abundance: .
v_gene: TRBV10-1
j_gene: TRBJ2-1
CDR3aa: CASSRPTGAASNEQFF

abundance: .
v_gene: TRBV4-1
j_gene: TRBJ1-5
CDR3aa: CASSQTAGNQPQHF

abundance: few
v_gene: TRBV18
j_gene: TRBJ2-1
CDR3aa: CASSEGLAHGNEQFF

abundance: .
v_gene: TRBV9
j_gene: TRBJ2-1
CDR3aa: CASSPASGIGNEQFF

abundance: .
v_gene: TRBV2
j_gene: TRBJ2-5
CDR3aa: CASSGKTGGGETQYF

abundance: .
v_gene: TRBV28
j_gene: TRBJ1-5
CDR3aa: CASRTGSYQPQHF

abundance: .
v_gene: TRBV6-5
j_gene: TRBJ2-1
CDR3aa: CASSWTGSSSYNEQFF

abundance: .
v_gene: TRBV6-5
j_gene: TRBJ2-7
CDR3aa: CASSTRQYYEQYF

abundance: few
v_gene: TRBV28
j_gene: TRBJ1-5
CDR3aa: CASSLRVPNQPQHF

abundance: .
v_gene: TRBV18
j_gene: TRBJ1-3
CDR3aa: CASSPSRSGNTIYF

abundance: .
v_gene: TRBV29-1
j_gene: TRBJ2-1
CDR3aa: CSVQGFEQFF

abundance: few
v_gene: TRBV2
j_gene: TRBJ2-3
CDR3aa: CASRAGRTDTQYF

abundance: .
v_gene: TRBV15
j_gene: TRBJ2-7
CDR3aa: CATSSDGQAYEQYF

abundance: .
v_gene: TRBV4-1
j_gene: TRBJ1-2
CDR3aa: CASSHFTGQGRGYTF

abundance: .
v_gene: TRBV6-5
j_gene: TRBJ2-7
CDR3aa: CASRQTGQAYEQYF

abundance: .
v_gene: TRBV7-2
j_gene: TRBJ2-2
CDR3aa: CASSGMGLAGGGTGELFF

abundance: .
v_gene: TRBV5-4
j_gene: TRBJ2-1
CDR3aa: CASSFGLASTSYNEQFF

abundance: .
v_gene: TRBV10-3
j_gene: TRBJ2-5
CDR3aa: CAISESETQYF

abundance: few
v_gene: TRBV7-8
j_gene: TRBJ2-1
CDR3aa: CASSLPGPSGGLGNEQFF

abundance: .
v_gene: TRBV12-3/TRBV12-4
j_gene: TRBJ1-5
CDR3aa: CASSFSVQPQHF

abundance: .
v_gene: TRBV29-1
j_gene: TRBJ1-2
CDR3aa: CSVAWRNSGTGGGYTF

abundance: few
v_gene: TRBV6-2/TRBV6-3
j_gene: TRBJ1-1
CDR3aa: CASSRQGRTEAFF

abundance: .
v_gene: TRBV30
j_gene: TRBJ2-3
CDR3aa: CAWESGLAGVDTQYF

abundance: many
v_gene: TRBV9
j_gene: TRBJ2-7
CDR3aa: CASSVGGRGYEQYF

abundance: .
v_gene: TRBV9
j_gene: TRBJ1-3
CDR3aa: CASSVGTPNSGNTIYF

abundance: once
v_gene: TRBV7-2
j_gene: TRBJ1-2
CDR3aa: CASSLRQGNYGYTF

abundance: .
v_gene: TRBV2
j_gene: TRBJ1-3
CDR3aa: CASSRGTIYF

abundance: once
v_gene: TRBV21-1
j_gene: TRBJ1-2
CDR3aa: CASSKDGGSYGYTF

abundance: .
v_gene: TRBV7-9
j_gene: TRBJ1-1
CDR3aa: CASSPGTGNLGAFF

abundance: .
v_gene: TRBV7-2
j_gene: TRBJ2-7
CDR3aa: CASSTGLAGLYEQYF

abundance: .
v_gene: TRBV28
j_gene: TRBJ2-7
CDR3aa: CASRSQGRSYEQYF

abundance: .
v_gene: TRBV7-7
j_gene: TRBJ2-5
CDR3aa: CASSPLRLETQYF

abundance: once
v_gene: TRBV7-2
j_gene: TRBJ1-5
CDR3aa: CASSLDRDQPQHF

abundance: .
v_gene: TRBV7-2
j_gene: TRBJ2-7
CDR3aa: CASSSRGPPYEQYF

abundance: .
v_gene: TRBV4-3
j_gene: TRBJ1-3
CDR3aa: CASSQNLPGSGNTIYF